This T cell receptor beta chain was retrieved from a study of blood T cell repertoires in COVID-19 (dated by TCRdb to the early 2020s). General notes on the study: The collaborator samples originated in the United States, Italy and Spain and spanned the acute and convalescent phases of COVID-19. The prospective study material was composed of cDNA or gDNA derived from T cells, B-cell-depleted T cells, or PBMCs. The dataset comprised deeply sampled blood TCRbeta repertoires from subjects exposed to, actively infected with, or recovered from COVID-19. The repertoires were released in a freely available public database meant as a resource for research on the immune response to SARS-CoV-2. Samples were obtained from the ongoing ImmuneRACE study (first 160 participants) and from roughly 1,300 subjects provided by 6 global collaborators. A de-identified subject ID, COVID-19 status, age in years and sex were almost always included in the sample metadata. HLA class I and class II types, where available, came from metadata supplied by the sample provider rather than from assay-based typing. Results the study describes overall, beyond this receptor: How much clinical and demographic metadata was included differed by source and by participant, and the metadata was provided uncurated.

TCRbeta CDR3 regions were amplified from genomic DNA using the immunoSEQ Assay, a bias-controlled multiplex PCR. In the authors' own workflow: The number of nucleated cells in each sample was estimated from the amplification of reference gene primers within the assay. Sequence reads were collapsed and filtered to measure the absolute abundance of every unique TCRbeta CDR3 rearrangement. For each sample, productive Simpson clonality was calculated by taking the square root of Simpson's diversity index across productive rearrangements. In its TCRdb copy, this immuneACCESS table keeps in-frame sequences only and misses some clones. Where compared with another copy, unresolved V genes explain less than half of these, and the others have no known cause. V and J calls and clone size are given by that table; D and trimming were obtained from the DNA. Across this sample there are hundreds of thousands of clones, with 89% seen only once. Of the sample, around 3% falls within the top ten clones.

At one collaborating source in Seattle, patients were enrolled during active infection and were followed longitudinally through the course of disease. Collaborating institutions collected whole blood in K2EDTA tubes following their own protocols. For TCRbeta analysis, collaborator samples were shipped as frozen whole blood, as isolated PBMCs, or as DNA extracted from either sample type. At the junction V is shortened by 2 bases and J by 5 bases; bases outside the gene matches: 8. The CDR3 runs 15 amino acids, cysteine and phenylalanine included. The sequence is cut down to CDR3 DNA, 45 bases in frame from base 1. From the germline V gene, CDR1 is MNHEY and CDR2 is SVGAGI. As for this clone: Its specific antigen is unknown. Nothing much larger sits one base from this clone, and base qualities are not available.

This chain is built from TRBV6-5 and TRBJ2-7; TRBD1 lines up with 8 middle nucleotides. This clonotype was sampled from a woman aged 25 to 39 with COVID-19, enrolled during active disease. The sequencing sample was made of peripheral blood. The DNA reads TGTGCCAGCAGTTACCGGCGGACAGGGACCCACGAGCAGTACTTC. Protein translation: CASSYRRTGTHEQYF.